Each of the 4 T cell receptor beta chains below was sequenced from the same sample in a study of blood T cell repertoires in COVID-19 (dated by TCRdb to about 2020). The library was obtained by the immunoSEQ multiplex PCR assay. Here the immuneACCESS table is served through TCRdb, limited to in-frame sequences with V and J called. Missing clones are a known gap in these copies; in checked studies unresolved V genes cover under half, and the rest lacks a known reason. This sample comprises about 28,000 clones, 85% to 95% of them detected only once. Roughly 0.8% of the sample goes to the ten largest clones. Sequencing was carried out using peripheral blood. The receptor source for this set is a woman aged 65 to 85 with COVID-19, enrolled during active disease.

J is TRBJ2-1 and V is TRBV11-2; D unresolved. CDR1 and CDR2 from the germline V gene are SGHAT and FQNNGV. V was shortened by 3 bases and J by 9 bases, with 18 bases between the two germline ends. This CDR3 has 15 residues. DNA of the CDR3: TGTGCCAGCAGCTTTAGAGGATCTGGCGTTAGTGAGCAGTTCTTC. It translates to CASSFRGSGVSEQFF.

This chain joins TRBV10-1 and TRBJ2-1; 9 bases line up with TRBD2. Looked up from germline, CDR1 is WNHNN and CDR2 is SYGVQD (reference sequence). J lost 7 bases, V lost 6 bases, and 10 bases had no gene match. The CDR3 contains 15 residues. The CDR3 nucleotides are TGCGCCAGCAGGTCCGTAGCGGGGGTTAGGAATGAGCAGTTCTTC. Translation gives CASRSVAGVRNEQFF.

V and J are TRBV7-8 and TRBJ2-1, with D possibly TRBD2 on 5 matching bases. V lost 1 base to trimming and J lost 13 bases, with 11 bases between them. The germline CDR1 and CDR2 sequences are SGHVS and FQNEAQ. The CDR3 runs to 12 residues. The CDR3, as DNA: TGTGCCAGCAGCTTAGTCGGACTTCCACAGTTCTTC. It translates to CASSLVGLPQFF.

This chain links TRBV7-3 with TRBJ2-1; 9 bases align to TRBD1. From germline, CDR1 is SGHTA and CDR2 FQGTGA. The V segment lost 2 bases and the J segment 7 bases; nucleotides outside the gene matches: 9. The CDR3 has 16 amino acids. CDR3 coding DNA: TGTGCCAGCAGCTTACCCCGGACAGGGGTGGTTAATGAGCAGTTCTTC. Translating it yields CASSLPRTGVVNEQFF.